The 28 T cell receptor beta chains given below trace back to one sample, sequenced in a study of control samples from healthy donors and cancer patients. The protocol was immunoSEQ multiplex PCR, while the TCRdb copy is restricted to in-frame clones and leaves out a portion. The data show tens of thousands of clones, with roughly 82% seen just once and about 10% held by the top ten. Sequences were obtained from blood. The origin of the receptors is a woman aged 55-69 years in good health.

DNA for the CDR3: TGTGCCAGCTCACCAAACGGGGCCCTAGTCGGAAGGGCTAGTGAAAAACTGTTTTTT. It is translated as CASSPNGALVGRASEKLFF. The chain recombines TRBV18 with TRBJ1-4, with D maybe TRBD1 (5 bases). Trimming took 2 bases from V and 7 from J, leaving 26 bases between them. The germline CDR1 and CDR2 sequences are KGHSH and LQKENI. This CDR3 contains 19 residues.

V gene TRBV6-5 combines with J gene TRBJ1-4; D is unresolved. Germline assignment: CDR1 MNHEY and CDR2 SVGAGI. This CDR3 is 16 amino acids long. Trimming removed 0 bases from V and 4 bases from J, with 12 bases in between. The CDR3 nucleotides read TGTGCCAGCAGTTACTCGACTCAACCCGATAATGAAAAACTGTTTTTT. Translated: CASSYSTQPDNEKLFF.

The V and J genes are TRBV2 and TRBJ2-3, with TRBD1 matching 9 bases. The germline CDR1 and CDR2 sequences are SNHLY and FYNNEI. The CDR3 has 17 amino acids. The J segment lost 2 bases and the V segment lost 3 bases, leaving 9 bases of the junction unmatched. CDR3 sequence (DNA): TGTGCCAGCAGTGAGGGACAGGGCCTCCGGGACACAGATACGCAGTATTTT. Its protein product is CASSEGQGLRDTDTQYF.

In this sample, this clone turned up once. The chain employs TRBV5-1 and TRBJ2-7, with D possibly matching TRBD1 (7 bases). The germline V gene has CDR1 SGHRS and CDR2 YFSETQ. The CDR3 length is 14 residues. Trimming removed 4 bases from V and 6 bases from J, with 17 bases in between. This CDR3 reads CASSPGPQGGEQYF. The DNA of the CDR3 is TGCGCCAGCAGCCCCGGCCCTCAGGGGGGCGAGCAGTACTTC.

The J gene is TRBJ2-1, the V gene TRBV7-9; no firm D call. CDR3 length equals 17 residues. Germline loops: CDR1 SEHNR, CDR2 FQNEAQ (reference sequence). Trimming took 5 bases from V and 0 from J, leaving 17 bases between them. CDR3 in DNA: TGTGCCAGCAGCCCCCCCGCGGTGGGAATCTCCTACAATGAGCAGTTCTTC. Translating gives CASSPPAVGISYNEQFF.

The chain is built from TRBV19 and TRBJ2-7; 8 bases align to TRBD1. Trimming at V came to 6 bases and at J to 0 bases, leaving 7 bases not matched to a gene. Germline CDR1 LNHDA, CDR2 SQIVND (reference sequence). CDR3 length: 15 residues. CDR3 bases: TGTGCCAGTAGCGAGAGACAGGGGACCTCCTACGAGCAGTACTTC. It encodes CASSERQGTSYEQYF.

Worth noting for this clone: Different DNA sequences within this sample yield the same CDR3. In DNA, the CDR3 is TGTGCCAGTACCTCTGCCGGGGAGCTGTTTTTT. It yields the protein CASTSAGELFF. The V gene is TRBV19, the J gene TRBJ2-2; D is unclear. The V and J ends lost 7 bases and 6 bases respectively, with 6 bases between them. The CDR3 runs to 11 residues. Germline CDR1 is LNHDA and CDR2 is SQIVND (reference sequence).

The rearrangement links TRBV12-3 or TRBV12-4 to TRBJ1-2; maybe TRBD1 (6 bases). The CDR3 contains 13 residues. The V end lost 8 bases, the J end lost 5 bases, and 15 bases lay between the germline ends. The CDR3 DNA reads TGTGCCAGCTCTCAGGGGCGGGAATATGGCTACACCTTC. It specifies CASSQGREYGYTF.

Here the CDR3 DNA reads TGTGCCAGCCGGGCCCATTATGGGGACACCATATATTTT. Amino acids: CASRAHYGDTIYF. This chain links TRBV6-5 with TRBJ1-3; D remains unclear. This CDR3 spans 13 amino acids. Looked up from germline, CDR1 is MNHEY and CDR2 is SVGAGI. V lost 8 bases to trimming and J lost 8 bases, with 16 bases between them.

Here the CDR3 DNA reads TGTGCCAGCAGCGTAGACCCGACTAGCGGGGCCAAAAACATTCAGTACTTC. Translating it yields CASSVDPTSGAKNIQYF. The rearrangement uses TRBV9 and TRBJ2-4, with 10 bases that match TRBD2. This CDR3 is built from 17 residues. The germline V gene encodes CDR1 SGDLS and CDR2 YYNGEE. V shed 0 bases, J shed 1 base, and the junction held 4 bases outside the gene matches.

In this sample, this clone turned up once. V gene TRBV6-5 combines with J gene TRBJ2-5; D is unclear. The germline gives CDR1 MNHEY, CDR2 SVGAGI. The CDR3 covers 13 residues. Trimming pared 7 bases from V and 5 bases from J, leaving 14 bases between. Here the CDR3 reads CASTTPVPETQYF. The CDR3 DNA reads as TGTGCCAGCACCACCCCAGTCCCCGAGACCCAGTACTTC.

The chain couples TRBV6-5 to TRBJ1-1; 7 nucleotides align to TRBD1. Germline CDR1 is MNHEY and CDR2 is SVGAGI. The V gene end was trimmed by 3 bases and the J gene end by 1 base; junction bases not matched to a gene: 8. The CDR3 runs to 16 residues. CDR3 in DNA: TGTGCCAGCAGTTATCTGACAGGGACTAAGAACACTGAAGCTTTCTTT. This gives the protein CASSYLTGTKNTEAFF.

The chain combines TRBV6-1 with TRBJ2-3, with D possibly TRBD1 on 5 matching bases. V was clipped by 0 bases and J by 2 bases, with 9 bases between them. CDR3 length equals 15 residues. The germline gives CDR1 MNHNS, CDR2 SASEGT. The CDR3 DNA reads TGTGCCAGCAGTGAAGCCAGGGTGAACACAGATACGCAGTATTTT. Amino acid sequence: CASSEARVNTDTQYF.

The chain has TRBV6-5 and TRBJ1-5; D unresolved. CDR3 size: 14 residues. Trimming stripped 8 bases from V and 0 bases from J, with 11 bases between. CDR1 and CDR2 from the germline V gene are MNHEY and SVGAGI. The CDR3 sequence: CASFETLSNQPQHF. The CDR3 DNA follows: TGTGCCAGCTTCGAAACACTTAGCAATCAGCCCCAGCATTTT.

This rearrangement joins TRBV7-2 to TRBJ2-1; D is uncertain. The germline CDR1 and CDR2 sequences are SGHTA and FQGNSA. Trimming shortened V by 1 base and J by 13 bases, and 8 bases separated the two germline ends. The CDR3 spans 11 residues. The CDR3 DNA follows: TGTGCCAGCAGCTTAGGGGTGGGACAGTTCTTC. This encodes CASSLGVGQFF.

V and J are TRBV4-1 and TRBJ2-5; D is unresolved. V gave up 5 bases and J gave up 4 bases, with 11 bases separating them. The CDR3 consists of 13 residues. The germline V gene encodes CDR1 MGHRA and CDR2 YSYEKL. This CDR3 reads CASSKGLGETQYF. The CDR3, as DNA: TGCGCCAGCAGCAAAGGGTTGGGAGAGACCCAGTACTTC.

The V and J genes are TRBV7-8 and TRBJ1-1; no clear D. With 1 base removed from V and 1 base from J, the gap between germline ends came to 13 bases. The CDR3 has 16 amino acids. Germline V lookup: CDR1 SGHVS, CDR2 FQNEAQ. CDR3 in DNA: TGTGCCAGCAGCTTAGGCCCAATAACAGAGAACACTGAAGCTTTCTTT. As protein: CASSLGPITENTEAFF.

The genes are TRBV27 and TRBJ2-2; 9 bases map to TRBD1. The CDR3 loop spans 16 amino acids. The J segment lost 4 bases and the V segment lost 4 bases, leaving 7 bases of the junction unmatched. Germline V gene lookup returns CDR1 MNHEY and CDR2 SMNVEV (reference sequence). Here the CDR3 reads CASSSPGQGVTGELFF. In DNA, the CDR3 is TGTGCCAGCAGTTCCCCGGGACAGGGAGTCACCGGGGAGCTGTTTTTT.

V gene TRBV6-5 combines with J gene TRBJ1-4; 10 nucleotides agree with TRBD1. V shed 6 bases and J 7 bases; nucleotides not matched to a gene: 8. The CDR3 consists of 15 residues. The V gene's germline CDR1 is MNHEY and CDR2 SVGAGI. The CDR3 protein is CASSRRRDRGEKLFF. Written as DNA, the CDR3 is TGTGCCAGCAGCCGACGCCGGGACAGGGGTGAAAAACTGTTTTTT.

V usage is TRBV5-1 and J usage is TRBJ2-3; tentative D call: TRBD2 (5 bases). V shed 4 bases and J shed 6 bases, with 12 bases lying between them. Germline V gene sequence: CDR1 SGHRS, CDR2 YFSETQ. The CDR3 loop spans 13 amino acids. CDR3 DNA sequence: TGCGCCAGCAGCCGAGGGAGCGCCGATACGCAGTATTTT. Translation: CASSRGSADTQYF.

J is TRBJ2-1 and V is TRBV7-8; D call uncertain. This CDR3 is 15 amino acids long. The V end was cut by 0 bases, the J end by 0 bases, with 6 bases between. CDR1 SGHVS and CDR2 FQNEAQ come from the germline V gene. CDR3 protein: CASSLALSSYNEQFF. For the CDR3, the DNA is TGTGCCAGCAGCTTAGCACTCAGCTCCTACAATGAGCAGTTCTTC.

The chain couples TRBV6-5 to TRBJ2-7; D is possibly TRBD2 (6 bases). Trimming left V 11 bases short and J 1 base short, with 21 bases between. The CDR3 covers 15 residues. Germline V lookup: CDR1 MNHEY, CDR2 SVGAGI. Here the CDR3 reads CACGDPGLASYEQYF. The CDR3 DNA is TGTGCCTGCGGGGACCCGGGCCTGGCATCCTACGAGCAGTACTTC.

The CDR3 sequence: CASSYSPGLISYEQYF. CDR3 nucleotides: TGTGCCAGCAGTTACTCTCCGGGCCTAATCTCCTACGAGCAGTACTTC. The V call is TRBV6-5, the J call TRBJ2-7, with D uncertain. The length of the CDR3 is 16 residues. Germline-derived CDR1 and CDR2 are MNHEY and SVGAGI. Trimming removed 0 bases at V and 0 bases at J, with 12 bases between.

This clone has more than one count but fewer than ten. The gene calls are TRBV11-2 and TRBJ1-1; 8 nucleotides align to TRBD1. The CDR3 runs to 13 residues. Trimming took 6 bases from V and 6 from J; bases not matched to a gene: 6. Per the germline V gene, CDR1 is SGHAT and CDR2 is FQNNGV. The CDR3 sequence is CASSRDRGAEAFF. CDR3 sequence (DNA): TGTGCCAGCAGTCGTGACAGGGGCGCTGAAGCTTTCTTT.

V gene TRBV6-2 or TRBV6-3 combines with J gene TRBJ2-5; tentative D call: TRBD2 (5 bases). Trimming removed 1 base from V and 1 base from J, with 10 bases in between. Germline assignment: CDR1 MNHEY and CDR2 SVGEGT. CDR3 length equals 15 residues. In DNA form, the CDR3 reads TGTGCCAGCAGTTACTTGGCTAGCTTCCAAGAGACCCAGTACTTC. This gives the protein CASSYLASFQETQYF.

The chain links TRBV20-1 to TRBJ2-5; no reliable D call. V lost 3 bases to trimming and J lost 4 bases, with 12 bases between them. CDR1 and CDR2 from the germline V gene are DFQATT and SNEGSKA (reference sequence). The CDR3 extends over 13 amino acids. The CDR3 coding sequence is TGCAGTGCTAGTTCGAGCGCAGCAGAGACCCAGTACTTC. Its protein product is CSASSSAAETQYF.

The gene calls are TRBV6-5 and TRBJ2-3; maybe TRBD1 (5 bases). V lost 2 bases to trimming and J lost 5 bases, with 11 bases between them. CDR3 length: 14 residues. Per germline, CDR1 MNHEY and CDR2 SVGAGI. The CDR3 coding sequence is TGTGCCAGCAGTTACCCGTCTAGGGGAGATACGCAGTATTTT. Translated: CASSYPSRGDTQYF.

This clone turned up a few times. The chain joins TRBV7-8 to TRBJ1-1; D is uncertain. The CDR3 consists of 15 residues. CDR1 SGHVS and CDR2 FQNEAQ come from the germline V gene. The ends were cut back, 4 bases at V and 4 bases at J, with 16 bases in the middle. CDR3 in amino acids: CASSSREGSSTEAFF. In nucleotides, the CDR3 is TGTGCCAGCAGCTCCCGGGAGGGTTCGTCCACTGAAGCTTTCTTT. The whole variable domain, remainder taken from reference TRBV7-8 and TRBJ1-1, is GAGVSQSPRYKVAKRGQDVALRCDPISGHVSLFWYQQALGQGPEFLTYFQNEAQLDKSGLPSDRFFAERPEGSVSTLKIQRTQQEDSAVYLCASSSREGSSTEAFFGQGTRLTVV.